The subject of this entry is one T cell receptor beta chain. TCRdb fed the RT-PCR reads into MiXCR, producing one record per CDR3 protein. Counted here are some 960,000 distinct CDR3 sequences, about a sixth occurring once; the ten biggest clones make up about 6%. The record originates from a study of patients and donors after allogeneic stem cell transplantation. Trimming cost V 4 bases and J 3 bases; bases outside gene matches: 12. The CDR3 runs to 16 residues. The germline V gene has CDR1 MDHEN and CDR2 SYDVKM. The clonotype comes from a human donor who was either an allogeneic HSCT recipient or a stem cell or donor lymphocyte infusion donor (not recorded which). It is not recorded whose cells these are; they may come from a transplant donor. Sequencing was carried out using blood, either unsorted or a sorted T cell fraction (not recorded which). The genes are TRBV28 and TRBJ2-7, with 7 nucleotides matching TRBD1. CDR3 bases: TGTGCCAGCAGTTCGCGCGCAGGGGGATTTGACTACGAGCAGTACTTC. This gives the protein CASSSRAGGFDYEQYF.